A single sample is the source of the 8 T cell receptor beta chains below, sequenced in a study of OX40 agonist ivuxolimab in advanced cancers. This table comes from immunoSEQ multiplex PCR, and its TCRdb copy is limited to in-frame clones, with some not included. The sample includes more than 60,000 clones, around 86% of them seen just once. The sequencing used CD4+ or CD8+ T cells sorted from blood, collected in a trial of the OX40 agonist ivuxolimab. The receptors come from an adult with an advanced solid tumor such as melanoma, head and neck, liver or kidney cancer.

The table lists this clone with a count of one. This CDR3 reads CASSPNSGVTNYEQYF. The CDR3 DNA follows: TGTGCCAGCTCACCTAATTCCGGGGTAACGAATTACGAGCAGTACTTC. The chain recombines TRBV18 with TRBJ2-7; possible D gene TRBD2, 5 bases. V shed 3 bases and J shed 4 bases, with 19 bases lying between them. This CDR3 has 16 residues. Germline V gene lookup returns CDR1 KGHSH and CDR2 LQKENI.

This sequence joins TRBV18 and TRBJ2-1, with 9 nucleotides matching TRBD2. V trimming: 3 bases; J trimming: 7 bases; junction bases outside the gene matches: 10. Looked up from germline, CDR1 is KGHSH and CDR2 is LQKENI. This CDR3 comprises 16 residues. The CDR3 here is CASSPAGGTAANEQFF. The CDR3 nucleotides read TGTGCCAGCTCACCGGCGGGGGGGACTGCGGCGAATGAGCAGTTCTTC.

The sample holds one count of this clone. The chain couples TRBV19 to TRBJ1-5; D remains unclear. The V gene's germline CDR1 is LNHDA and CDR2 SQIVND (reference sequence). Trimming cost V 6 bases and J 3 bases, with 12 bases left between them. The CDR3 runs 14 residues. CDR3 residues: CASRPYWDNQPQHF. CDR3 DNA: TGTGCCAGTAGGCCATATTGGGACAATCAGCCCCAGCATTTT.

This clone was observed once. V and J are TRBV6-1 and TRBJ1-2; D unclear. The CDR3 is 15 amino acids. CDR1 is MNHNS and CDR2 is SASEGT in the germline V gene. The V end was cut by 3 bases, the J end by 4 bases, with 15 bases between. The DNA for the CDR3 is TGTGCCAGCAGTGAGCTGTTTCCGCCGAGCTATGGCTACACCTTC. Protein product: CASSELFPPSYGYTF.

The CDR3 protein is CASSRAGQGKLFF. Written as DNA, the CDR3 is TGTGCCAGCAGCCGCGCAGGTCAAGGAAAACTGTTTTTT. This chain connects TRBV5-4 to TRBJ1-4; no definite D call. Germline CDR1 SGHNT, CDR2 YYREEE (reference sequence). Trimming pared 4 bases from V and 10 bases from J, leaving 14 bases between. The CDR3 is 13 residues long.

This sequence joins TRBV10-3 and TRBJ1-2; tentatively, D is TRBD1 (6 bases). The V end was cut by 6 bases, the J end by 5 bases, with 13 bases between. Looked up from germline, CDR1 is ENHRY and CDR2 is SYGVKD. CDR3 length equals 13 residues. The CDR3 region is CAIRRQAQYGYTF. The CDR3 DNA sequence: TGTGCCATCAGGAGACAGGCCCAGTATGGCTACACCTTC.

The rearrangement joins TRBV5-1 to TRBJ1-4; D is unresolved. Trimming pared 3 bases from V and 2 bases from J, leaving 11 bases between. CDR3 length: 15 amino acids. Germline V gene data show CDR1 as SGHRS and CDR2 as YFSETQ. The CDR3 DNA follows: TGCGCCAGCAGCTCGGCTCCGGCCACTAATGAAAAACTGTTTTTT. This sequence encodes CASSSAPATNEKLFF.

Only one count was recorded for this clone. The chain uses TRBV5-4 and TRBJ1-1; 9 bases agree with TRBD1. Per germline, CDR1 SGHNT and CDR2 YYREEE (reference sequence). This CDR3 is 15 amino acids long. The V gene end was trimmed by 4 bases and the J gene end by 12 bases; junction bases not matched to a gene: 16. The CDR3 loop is CASSTPGTGSRESFF. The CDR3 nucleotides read TGTGCCAGCAGCACTCCCGGGACAGGGAGCCGGGAGTCTTTCTTT. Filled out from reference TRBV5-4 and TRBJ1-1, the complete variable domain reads ETGVTQSPTHLIKTRGQQVTLRCSSQSGHNTVSWYQQALGQGPQFIFQYYREEENGRGNFPPRFSGLQFPNYSSELNVNALELDDSALYLCASSTPGTGSRESFFGQGTRLTVV.